Below, 19 T cell receptor beta chains from the same sample are listed, as sequenced in a study of blood T cell repertoires in COVID-19. Data came from immunoSEQ multiplex PCR; TCRdb stores just in-frame clones and leaves some out. The sample contains some 260,000 clones, over 75% of which appear only once. The sequencing sample was made of peripheral blood. The receptors here all came from a human donor in a cohort sampled during active COVID-19.

The chain joins TRBV2 to TRBJ2-7, with no clear D. With 8 bases removed from V and 5 bases from J, the gap between germline ends came to 16 bases. In germline, CDR1 is SNHLY, CDR2 FYNNEI. The CDR3 contains 13 residues. CDR3 nucleotide sequence: TGTGCCAGCGCTTCTGGTCACGGAGACGAGCAGTACTTC. The encoded protein is CASASGHGDEQYF.

This clone has just one count. The CDR3: CASSVGTSGSDTQYF. The CDR3, as DNA: TGTGCCAGCAGCGTAGGGACTAGCGGGTCCGATACGCAGTATTTT. The chain links TRBV9 to TRBJ2-3; 11 nucleotides agree with TRBD2. CDR1 is SGDLS and CDR2 is YYNGEE in the germline V gene. V shed 0 bases and J 6 bases; nucleotides not matched to a gene: 3. The CDR3 is 15 residues long.

The chain combines TRBV13 with TRBJ2-7, with TRBD1 matching 7 bases. V lost 6 bases, J lost 0 bases, and 2 bases stayed unmatched. The CDR3 loop spans 13 amino acids. Germline loops: CDR1 PRHDT, CDR2 FYEKMQ (reference sequence). The CDR3 here is CASRRTGSYEQYF. In DNA form, the CDR3 reads TGTGCCAGCAGACGGACAGGCTCCTACGAGCAGTACTTC.

The DNA of the CDR3 is TGTGCCAGCAGCTTACTACTAGCGGGAGGCGAGCAGTACTTC. This sequence encodes CASSLLLAGGEQYF. The chain combines TRBV7-2 with TRBJ2-7; 12 nucleotides line up with TRBD2. The junction had 2 bases not matched to a gene; V was cut back by 2 bases and J by 6 bases. CDR1 and CDR2 from the germline V gene are SGHTA and FQGNSA. This CDR3 comprises 14 residues.

As concerns this clone: Other nucleotide sequences in the sample specify the same CDR3. V and J are TRBV5-6 and TRBJ1-6; TRBD1 matches at 9 bases. Losses at the gene ends were 4 bases for V and 14 bases for J; bases not matched to a gene: 13. The CDR3 length is 15 residues. CDR1 is SGHDT, CDR2 YYEEEE, per germline. CDR3 coding DNA: TGTGCCAGCAGCGCACGCTTTCCGGGACAGGGCACCCTCCACTTT. It translates to CASSARFPGQGTLHF.

The chain joins TRBV3-1 (or the pseudogene TRBV3-2) to TRBJ1-5; 9 nucleotides match TRBD1. The CDR3 totals 15 residues. Per germline, CDR1 LGHDT and CDR2 YNNKEL (reference sequence). With 7 bases clipped from V and 3 bases from J, the junction kept 7 bases outside the gene matches. CDR3 in amino acids: CASTPGQGPNQPQHF. Here the CDR3 DNA reads TGTGCCAGCACCCCGGGACAGGGACCCAATCAGCCCCAGCATTTT.

The chain has TRBV30 and TRBJ1-1; 8 bases map to TRBD1. V lost 4 bases to trimming and J lost 0 bases; unmatched junction nucleotides: 7. Germline CDR1 is GTSNPN and CDR2 is SVGIG (reference sequence). The CDR3 extends over 15 amino acids. CDR3 DNA: TGTGCCTGGAAGCAGGGGGCACCCATGAACACTGAAGCTTTCTTT. Translated: CAWKQGAPMNTEAFF.

This clone was seen a single time. J is TRBJ1-2 and V is TRBV9; D is unresolved. V dropped 1 base and J dropped 3 bases, with 16 bases sitting between them. This CDR3 spans 16 amino acids. Germline CDR1 and CDR2: SGDLS and YYNGEE. This chain's CDR3 is CASSVFSGVADYGYTF. CDR3 DNA sequence: TGTGCCAGCAGCGTATTCTCCGGGGTGGCAGACTATGGCTACACCTTC.

The chain recombines TRBV6-5 with TRBJ2-2; maybe TRBD2 (5 bases). Trimming pared 8 bases from V and 6 bases from J, leaving 10 bases between. This CDR3 comprises 12 residues. The V gene's germline CDR1 is MNHEY and CDR2 SVGAGI. CDR3 residues: CASLEAPGELFF. CDR3 coding DNA: TGTGCCAGCCTGGAGGCGCCCGGGGAGCTGTTTTTT.

The rearrangement joins TRBV18 to TRBJ2-1; a possible D gene is TRBD2 (5 bases). V was trimmed by 2 bases and J by 2 bases, leaving 13 bases between them. CDR3 size: 16 residues. In germline, CDR1 is KGHSH, CDR2 LQKENI. The CDR3 DNA sequence: TGTGCCAGCTCACCAAGCTCGAGGGTAGCCTACAATGAGCAGTTCTTC. It yields the protein CASSPSSRVAYNEQFF.

The V call is TRBV27, the J call TRBJ1-2; D remains ambiguous. The V gene's germline CDR1 is MNHEY and CDR2 SMNVEV (reference sequence). The CDR3 totals 13 residues. With 6 bases removed from V and 5 bases from J, the gap between germline ends came to 13 bases. The CDR3 spells CASRPDGVYGYTF. CDR3 bases: TGTGCCAGCAGACCAGACGGGGTTTATGGCTACACCTTC.

The chain carries TRBV19 and TRBJ2-7; 9 nucleotides line up with TRBD2. V dropped 5 bases and J dropped 1; count of bases not matched to a gene: 15. Germline lookup yields CDR1 LNHDA and CDR2 SQIVND (reference sequence). CDR3 size: 18 residues. CDR3 coding DNA: TGTGCCAGTAGTTATGGACTAGCGACCGCTACCTCTTCCTACGAGCAGTACTTC. As protein: CASSYGLATATSSYEQYF.

The V gene is TRBV4-3, the J gene TRBJ2-1; 10 nucleotides align to TRBD2. The CDR3 contains 17 residues. From germline, CDR1 is LGHNA and CDR2 YSLEER. The V segment lost 2 bases and the J segment 6 bases; nucleotides outside the gene matches: 10. CDR3 loop: CASSQLGSGGLSNEQFF. For the CDR3, the DNA is TGCGCCAGCAGCCAATTGGGTAGCGGGGGGCTATCCAATGAGCAGTTCTTC.

V usage is TRBV19 and J usage is TRBJ1-4, with TRBD1 matching over 7 bases. CDR1 is LNHDA, CDR2 SQIVND, per germline (reference sequence). The J segment lost 4 bases and the V segment lost 9 bases, leaving 8 bases of the junction unmatched. The CDR3 loop spans 14 amino acids. CDR3: CASRDRADNEKLFF. DNA for the CDR3: TGTGCCAGCAGAGACAGGGCTGATAATGAAAAACTGTTTTTT.

The chain joins TRBV27 to TRBJ2-7, with TRBD1 identical over 7 bases. Unmatched junction bases numbered 8, after V lost 6 bases and J lost 3 bases. CDR3 length: 14 residues. Germline assignment: CDR1 MNHEY and CDR2 SMNVEV (reference sequence). CDR3 bases: TGTGCCAGCAGAACTTACAGGGGATACTACGAGCAGTACTTC. Protein: CASRTYRGYYEQYF.

The rearrangement links TRBV9 to TRBJ1-2; D is uncertain. V was trimmed by 2 bases and J by 2 bases, leaving 13 bases between them. The length of the CDR3 is 15 residues. CDR1 is SGDLS and CDR2 is YYNGEE in the germline V gene. The CDR3 DNA reads TGTGCCAGCAGCGTTGGTGTCCGACTCAACTATGGCTACACCTTC. Protein sequence: CASSVGVRLNYGYTF.

The gene calls are TRBV7-2 and TRBJ2-7; no clear D. The CDR3 spans 12 residues. Trimming took 4 bases from V and 7 from J, leaving 11 bases between them. CDR1 and CDR2 from the germline V gene are SGHTA and FQGNSA. The CDR3 coding sequence is TGTGCCAGCAGCTCAGACGTCGGGGAGCAGTACTTC. Amino acids: CASSSDVGEQYF.

The V and J genes are TRBV27 and TRBJ2-5; 12 bases agree with TRBD2. In germline, CDR1 is MNHEY, CDR2 SMNVEV (reference sequence). V was clipped by 7 bases and J by 6 bases; unmatched bases: 6. This CDR3 has 14 residues. For the CDR3, the DNA is TGTGCCAGCACCGGACTAGCGGGGCGGAAGACCCAGTACTTC. This translates into CASTGLAGRKTQYF.

V and J are TRBV7-2 and TRBJ2-5; D uncertain. Germline CDR1 SGHTA, CDR2 FQGNSA. Deletions cut 2 bases from V and 5 bases from J, with 15 bases between. This CDR3 is built from 15 residues. The CDR3 loop reads CASSLTRRHGETQYF. DNA for the CDR3: TGTGCCAGCAGCTTAACCCGACGCCACGGGGAGACCCAGTACTTC.